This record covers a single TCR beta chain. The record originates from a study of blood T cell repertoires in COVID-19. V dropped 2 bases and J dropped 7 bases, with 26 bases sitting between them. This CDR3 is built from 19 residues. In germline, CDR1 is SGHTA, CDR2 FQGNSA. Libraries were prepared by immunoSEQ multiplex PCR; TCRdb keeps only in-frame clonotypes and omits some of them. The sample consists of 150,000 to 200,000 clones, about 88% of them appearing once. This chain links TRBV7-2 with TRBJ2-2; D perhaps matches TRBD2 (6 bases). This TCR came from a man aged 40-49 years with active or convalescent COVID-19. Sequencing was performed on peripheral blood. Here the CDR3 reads CASSLFLVAGNPRGGELFF. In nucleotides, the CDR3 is TGTGCCAGCAGCTTATTTTTGGTGGCGGGAAACCCGCGGGGCGGGGAGCTGTTTTTT.